Sequencing of this TCR beta chain was carried out in a study of T cell responses to AZD1222 COVID-19 vaccine. This CDR3 has 13 residues. Unmatched junction bases numbered 5, after V lost 6 bases and J lost 6 bases. Libraries were prepared by immunoSEQ multiplex PCR; TCRdb keeps only in-frame clonotypes and omits some of them. Of about 120,000 clones listed, around 90% were seen once; the top ten hold 4.2%. Source: peripheral blood, taken 28 days after the second dose of the MenACWY control vaccine. The clonotype comes from an adult who received the MenACWY meningococcal vaccine as a control. The chain is built from TRBV12-3 or TRBV12-4 and TRBJ1-2; 9 bases map to TRBD1. The CDR3 here is CASRRTGVHGYTF. DNA for the CDR3: TGTGCCAGCAGAAGGACAGGGGTGCATGGCTACACCTTC.